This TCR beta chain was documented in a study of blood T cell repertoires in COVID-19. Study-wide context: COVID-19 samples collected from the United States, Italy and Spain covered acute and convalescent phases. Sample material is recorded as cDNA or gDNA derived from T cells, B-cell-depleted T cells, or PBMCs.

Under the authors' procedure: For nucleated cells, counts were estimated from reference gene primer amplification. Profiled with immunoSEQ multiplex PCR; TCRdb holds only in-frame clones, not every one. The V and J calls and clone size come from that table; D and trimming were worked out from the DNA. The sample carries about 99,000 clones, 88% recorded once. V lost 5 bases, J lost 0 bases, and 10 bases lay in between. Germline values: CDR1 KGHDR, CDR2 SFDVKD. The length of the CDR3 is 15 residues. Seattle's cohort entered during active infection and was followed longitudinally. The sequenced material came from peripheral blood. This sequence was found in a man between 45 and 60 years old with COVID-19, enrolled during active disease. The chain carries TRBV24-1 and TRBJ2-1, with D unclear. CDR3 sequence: CATSAHSSSYNEQFF. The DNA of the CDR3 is TGTGCCACCAGTGCCCACAGTAGCTCCTACAATGAGCAGTTCTTC.